The clone carrying this T cell receptor beta chain appeared a single time. Its antigen is unidentified. The sample originates from a study of STAT5B mutations in CD4+ large granular lymphocyte leukemia. Whole-study context: Among healthy donors, a particular HLA allele went with more CDR3 'QG' motifs.

General study points: Patient CD4-sorted repertoires stayed more clonal than healthy ones after leukemic-clone removal.

The assay was run at survey level. The data were produced by immunoSEQ multiplex PCR, yet TCRdb's version contains in-frame clones alone and is incomplete. The sample holds tens of thousands of clones, approximately 84% seen once. The source material was CD4+ T cells from blood buffy coats. The sequence was collected from a human donor in good health.

The CDR3: CASSFYTNTGELFF. The DNA of the CDR3 is TGTGCCAGCAGCTTTTATACAAACACCGGGGAGCTGTTTTTT. V gene TRBV7-9 combines with J gene TRBJ2-2, with D uncertain. CDR1 and CDR2 (germline): SEHNR, FQNEAQ (reference sequence). This CDR3 contains 14 residues. The V and J ends lost 3 bases and 2 bases respectively, with 7 bases between them.